Sequencing of this TCR beta chain was carried out in a study of OX40 agonist ivuxolimab in advanced cancers. Describing the broader study: The costimulatory receptor OX40 (CD134) was targeted by ivuxolimab, a fully human IgG2 agonistic monoclonal antibody. Partial responses were achieved by three dose-escalation patients, of whom one had hepatocellular carcinoma and two had cutaneous melanoma. The paper describes the monotherapy dose-escalation part (N of about 57 patients) of the phase I trial of ivuxolimab. A male proportion of around 83% and a mean age of about 60 years, ranging from about 23 to 79, were recorded for the dose-escalation cohort. The point of sequencing TCRbeta in the periphery was to test whether ivuxolimab changed TCR sequence diversity and drove clonal T-cell expansion. Among the approximately 54 dose-escalation patients, about 19 had hepatocellular carcinoma, roughly 15 melanoma, 9 renal cell carcinoma and 9 head and neck cancer. Intravenous ivuxolimab was administered to patients every 2 weeks at six dose levels: 0.01, 0.1, 0.3, 1.5, 3 and 10 mg/kg. Prior anti-PD-1, anti-PD-L1 or anti-CTLA-4 therapy was permitted, and checkpoint inhibitors had been received by about two fifths of dose-escalation patients.

Patients with autoimmune disease history or receiving systemic immunosuppression were excluded from the trial. Peripheral blood for TCR sequencing was drawn from every dose cohort at baseline, at cycle 4 day 1 and at cycle 7 day 1. The samples were drawn from a first-in-human, open-label, multicenter phase I dose-escalation trial of ivuxolimab. The trial enrolled adults with locally advanced or metastatic head and neck squamous cell, hepatocellular, melanoma or renal cell carcinoma. Before TCR sequencing, CD4+ T cells and CD8+ T cells from peripheral blood were sorted into separate populations. This clone has a handful of counts. Its binding antigen is unknown. No much larger clone is present one base from it, and per-base qualities are unavailable. Genomic DNA was extracted from sorted cells for sequencing of the TCRbeta CDR3 region. The immunoSEQ Assay was used for sequencing of TCRbeta CDR3 regions. Drawn from immuneACCESS, this table holds only the in-frame rearrangements with V and J called that TCRdb kept. Clones are partly lost; checked studies trace under half to an unresolved V gene and leave the rest unexplained. Here the sample has tens of thousands of clones; about 78% occur a single time. In total, the top ten clones hold over 2% of the sample.

The full study reports these points: The antigen specificity of the peripheral T cells that underwent clonal expansion was not determined. In the 0.1-3.0 mg/kg groups, partial responders had among the lowest normalized peripheral clonal expansion, particularly in CD8+ T cells. After ivuxolimab, CD8+ T cells had more expanded clones than CD4+ T cells on average. Clonal expansion of both CD4+ and CD8+ blood T cells was observed from baseline to week 6 at doses 0.1 to 3.0 mg/kg. Low levels of normalized T-cell clonal expansion were also shown by some nonresponding patients.

At the junction V is shortened by 5 bases and J by 1 base; bases outside the gene matches: 8. Taken from cysteine to phenylalanine, the CDR3 has 16 residues. Of all the DNA, just the CDR3 is kept, 48 bases in frame from base 1. CDR1 SGHVS and CDR2 FQNEAQ were looked up in the germline V gene. Material: CD4+ or CD8+ T cells sorted from blood, obtained in a trial of the OX40 agonist ivuxolimab. The chain joins TRBV7-8 to TRBJ2-3; TRBD2 fits 8 bases in the junction. The clonotype comes from an adult with an advanced solid tumor such as melanoma, head and neck, liver or kidney cancer. Here is the DNA: TGTGCCAGCAGCCCCGCCTTGCGGGAGGGCACAGATACGCAGTATTTT. Protein translation: CASSPALREGTDTQYF.